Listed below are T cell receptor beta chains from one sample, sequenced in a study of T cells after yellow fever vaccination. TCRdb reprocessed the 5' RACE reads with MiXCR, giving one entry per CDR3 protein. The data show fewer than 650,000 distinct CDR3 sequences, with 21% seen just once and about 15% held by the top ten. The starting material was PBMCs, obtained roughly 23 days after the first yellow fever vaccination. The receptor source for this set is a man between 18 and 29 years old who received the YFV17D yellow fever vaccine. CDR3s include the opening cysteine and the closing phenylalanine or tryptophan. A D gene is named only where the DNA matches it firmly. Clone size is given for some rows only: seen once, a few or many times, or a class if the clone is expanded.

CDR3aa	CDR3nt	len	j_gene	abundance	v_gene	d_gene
CASSYIPPGTGPYGYTF	TGTGCCAGCAGTTACATCCCCCCAGGGACAGGGCCCTATGGCTACACCTTC	17	TRBJ1-2	few	TRBV6-5	TRBD1
CAGQGRRKLEQFF	TGTGCCGGACAAGGACGGCGAAAACTCGAGCAGTTCTTC	13	TRBJ2-1	NA	TRBV30	NA
CASSKRPGTGITGELFF	TGTGCCAGCAGCAAACGCCCCGGGACAGGGATTACCGGGGAGCTGTTTTTT	17	TRBJ2-2	NA	TRBV9	TRBD1
CAITVGQGGYEQYF	TGTGCCATCACCGTTGGACAGGGGGGATACGAGCAGTACTTC	14	TRBJ2-7	NA	TRBV10-3	TRBD1
CASSYVNGGLQPQHF	TGTGCCAGCAGTTACGTCAATGGGGGGCTTCAGCCCCAGCATTTT	15	TRBJ1-5	few	TRBV6-2/TRBV6-3	NA
CASSGTISTDTQYF	TGTGCCAGCAGCGGGACAATAAGCACAGATACGCAGTATTTT	14	TRBJ2-3	NA	TRBV9	NA
CASSPSGERNNEQFF	TGTGCCAGCAGCCCAAGCGGGGAGCGGAACAATGAGCAGTTCTTC	15	TRBJ2-1	NA	TRBV3-1	TRBD2
CASSYKGAGELFF	TGTGCCAGCAGTTATAAGGGAGCAGGGGAGCTGTTTTTT	13	TRBJ2-2	few	TRBV6-6	NA
CASTSDPGAAFF	TGTGCCAGCACCTCCGACCCGGGGGCAGCTTTCTTT	12	TRBJ1-1	NA	TRBV2	NA
CASSLDQYYGYTF	TGTGCCAGCAGTTTAGACCAGTACTATGGCTACACCTTC	13	TRBJ1-2	NA	TRBV12-3/TRBV12-4	NA
CASGLARTGPGNEQFF	TGTGCTAGTGGTTTGGCCAGGACAGGGCCCGGGAATGAGCAGTTCTTC	16	TRBJ2-1	few	TRBV12-5	TRBD1
CASRGQGDYGYTF	TGTGCCAGCAGGGGACAGGGTGACTATGGCTACACCTTC	13	TRBJ1-2	NA	TRBV7-9	TRBD1
CASKLGPSGDTEAFF	TGCGCCAGCAAGCTGGGCCCCTCAGGCGACACTGAAGCTTTCTTT	15	TRBJ1-1	few	TRBV5-1	NA
CASATGGRRAFF	TGTGCCAGCGCGACAGGGGGGAGAAGAGCTTTCTTT	12	TRBJ1-1	NA	TRBV12-3/TRBV12-4	TRBD1
CASSLGEGDRQFF	TGTGCCAGCAGCTTAGGGGAGGGGGACAGGCAGTTCTTC	13	TRBJ2-1	NA	TRBV7-2	NA
CASSLLSAGGPGTDTQYF	TGTGCCAGCAGCTTATTGTCGGCGGGGGGGCCGGGGACAGATACGCAGTATTTT	18	TRBJ2-3	NA	TRBV11-2	TRBD2
CASGSTGTNQPQHF	TGTGCCAGTGGCTCGACAGGGACGAATCAGCCCCAGCATTTT	14	TRBJ1-5	few	TRBV19	TRBD1
CAWSVGQPPYEQYF	TGTGCCTGGAGTGTAGGCCAGCCGCCCTACGAGCAGTACTTC	14	TRBJ2-7	once	TRBV30	NA
CASSLGFRTGGFGANVLTF	TGCGCCAGCAGCTTGGGTTTCCGGACAGGGGGTTTCGGGGCCAACGTCCTGACTTTC	19	TRBJ2-6	NA	TRBV5-1	TRBD1
CASSLALAHNEQFF	TGCGCCAGCAGCTTGGCCCTAGCGCACAATGAGCAGTTCTTC	14	TRBJ2-1	NA	TRBV5-1	NA
CSARVGGSSYNSPLHF	TGCAGTGCTAGAGTGGGGGGGTCGTCCTATAATTCACCCCTCCACTTT	16	TRBJ1-6	NA	TRBV20-1	NA
CASNLEGAMGEAFF	TGCGCCAGCAACCTGGAGGGGGCAATGGGTGAAGCTTTCTTT	14	TRBJ1-1	NA	TRBV5-1	TRBD1
CASSGTGGEGSGNTIYF	TGTGCCAGCAGTGGGACAGGGGGCGAAGGGTCTGGAAACACCATATATTTT	17	TRBJ1-3	NA	TRBV6-1	TRBD1
CASRDSAAGALHF	TGTGCCAGCAGGGACAGTGCGGCGGGAGCCCTCCACTTT	13	TRBJ1-6	few	TRBV12-3/TRBV12-4	NA
CASSLERWGEKLFF	TGTGCCAGCAGTTTAGAGCGGTGGGGGGAAAAACTGTTTTTT	14	TRBJ1-4	NA	TRBV12-3/TRBV12-4	NA
CASSPTRQGMVF	TGTGCCAGCAGCCCAACCCGACAGGGGATGGTCTTC	12	TRBJ2-1	NA	TRBV7-2	TRBD1
CASQPHPASPLHF	TGTGCCAGTCAGCCACATCCCGCCTCACCCCTCCACTTT	13	TRBJ1-6	NA	TRBV7-2	NA
CASSSNLSPYEQYF	TGTGCCAGCAGCTCTAACCTAAGCCCCTACGAGCAGTACTTC	14	TRBJ2-7	many	TRBV12-3/TRBV12-4	NA
CSVLESSYNEQFF	TGCAGCGTACTGGAGAGCTCCTACAATGAGCAGTTCTTC	13	TRBJ2-1	few	TRBV29-1	NA
CCARGGRYGQESYEQYF	TGCTGTGCTAGGGGAGGGAGGTACGGACAGGAGTCCTACGAGCAGTACTTC	17	TRBJ2-7	NA	TRBV20-1	NA
CAISEPPGLAGVSQETQYF	TGTGCCATCAGTGAGCCCCCCGGGCTAGCGGGGGTGTCCCAAGAGACCCAGTACTTC	19	TRBJ2-5	few	TRBV10-3	TRBD2